A selection of T cell receptor beta chains follows, all from one sample in a study of PD-1 blockade in classical Hodgkin lymphoma. The data were produced by immunoSEQ multiplex PCR, yet TCRdb's version contains in-frame clones alone and is incomplete. The sample yields fewer than 30,000 clones, around 89% seen once. Source material: CD4+ T cells from blood. These receptors were obtained from a human donor with classical Hodgkin lymphoma. Each CDR3 is given with its conserved first and last residue. The D gene is left open where the match is weak.

DNA	CDR3	D	V	J
TGTGCCATCAGTGTCACAGGCAGCGCACGAGAGCAGTACTTC	CAISVTGSAREQYF	.	TRBV10-3	TRBJ2-7
TGTGCCAGCGGAGATAGCGGGAGCGTCATCTACGAGCAGTACTTC	CASGDSGSVIYEQYF	TRBD2	TRBV27	TRBJ2-7
TGTGCCAGCAGCTTCAAAGGGGAGAACCATGGCTACACCTTC	CASSFKGENHGYTF	.	TRBV7-2	TRBJ1-2
TGCAGCGTTGGAAAGGGAAGGGGCGAGCAGTACTTC	CSVGKGRGEQYF	.	TRBV29-1	TRBJ2-7
TGTGCCAGCAGCCCCCCGCGACAGGGATTAGAAGAGACCCAGTACTTC	CASSPPRQGLEETQYF	TRBD1	TRBV9	TRBJ2-5
TGTGCCAGCTCACCCCCGGGAGTCTCCTACGAGCAGTACTTC	CASSPPGVSYEQYF	.	TRBV18	TRBJ2-7
TGTGCCAGCAGCTTCGAGGGCCTGAAGCAGTTCTTC	CASSFEGLKQFF	.	TRBV7-2	TRBJ2-1
TGTGCCAGCTCATCTCAAGTCTACACAGATACGCAGTATTTT	CASSSQVYTDTQYF	.	TRBV18	TRBJ2-3
TGTGCCAGCAGCTTAGCTGAAAAACTGTTTTTT	CASSLAEKLFF	.	TRBV11-2	TRBJ1-4
TGTGCCAGCAGTGAGTCTGGGACTAGCGGGACTATCTCCTACGAGCAGTACTTC	CASSESGTSGTISYEQYF	TRBD2	TRBV6-1	TRBJ2-7
TGTGCCAGCAGCTTAGGCGGGACAGGAAGGGAAAAACTGTTTTTT	CASSLGGTGREKLFF	TRBD1	TRBV7-9	TRBJ1-4
TGTGCCAGCAGTATGGACAGGGGGGATCAGCCCCAGCATTTT	CASSMDRGDQPQHF	TRBD1	TRBV7-9	TRBJ1-5
TGCGCCAGCAGCTTGGTCCCCAACAGCGGGACAGATACGCAGTATTTT	CASSLVPNSGTDTQYF	.	TRBV5-1	TRBJ2-3
TGTGCCAGCAGTTCTATCGGGGGAGCGGGAAACTACGAGCAGTACTTC	CASSSIGGAGNYEQYF	TRBD2	TRBV28	TRBJ2-7
TGTGCCAGCAGCGCACAGGGGGTAGGGACCCAGTACTTC	CASSAQGVGTQYF	TRBD1	TRBV9	TRBJ2-5
TGTGCCAGCAGCAAAGGTGGAGGGAGAGGGTATGAGACCCAGTACTTC	CASSKGGGRGYETQYF	.	TRBV21-1	TRBJ2-5
TGTGCCAGTAGTGCGGTCCGGGAGGCCCACAATGAGCAGTTCTTC	CASSAVREAHNEQFF	TRBD2	TRBV19	TRBJ2-1
TGTGCCAGTAGTATAGCAGCAGGGGTTACTTACGAGCAGTACTTC	CASSIAAGVTYEQYF	.	TRBV19	TRBJ2-7
TGTGCCACCCTGACCGTCGACTATGGCTACACCTTC	CATLTVDYGYTF	.	TRBV28	TRBJ1-2